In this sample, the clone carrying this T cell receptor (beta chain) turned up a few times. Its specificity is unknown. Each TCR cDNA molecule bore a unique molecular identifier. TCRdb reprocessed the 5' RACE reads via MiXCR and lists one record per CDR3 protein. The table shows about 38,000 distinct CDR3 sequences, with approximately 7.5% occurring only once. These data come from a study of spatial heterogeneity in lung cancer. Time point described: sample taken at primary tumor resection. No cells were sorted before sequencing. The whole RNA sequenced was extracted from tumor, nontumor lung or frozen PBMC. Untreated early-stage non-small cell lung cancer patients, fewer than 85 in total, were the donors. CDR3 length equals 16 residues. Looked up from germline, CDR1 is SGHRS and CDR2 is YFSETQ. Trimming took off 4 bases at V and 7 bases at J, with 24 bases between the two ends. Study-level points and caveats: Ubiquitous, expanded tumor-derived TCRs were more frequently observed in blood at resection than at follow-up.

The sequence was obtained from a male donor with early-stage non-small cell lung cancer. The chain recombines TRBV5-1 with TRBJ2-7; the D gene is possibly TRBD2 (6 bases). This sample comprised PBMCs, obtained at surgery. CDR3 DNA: TGCGCCAGCAGCCCGGGGGTCGCCAGGAGCCGTAGTGAGCAGTACGTC. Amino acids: CASSPGVARSRSEQYV.